This T cell receptor beta chain emerged from a study of technical replicates of blood from a handful of donors. TCRdb's table, derived via immunoSEQ multiplex PCR, lists solely in-frame clones and lacks some. The sample includes around 58,000 clones, more than 85% of them seen just once. CDR1 and CDR2 from the germline V gene are SGHVS and FNYEAQ. CDR3 length equals 13 residues. With V trimmed by 7 bases and J by 5 bases, 6 bases remained unmatched. Sequenced sample: PBMCs. This clonotype originated in a human donor in good health. Some clones in this sample may be carry-over from other donors' samples. The chain uses TRBV7-6 and TRBJ2-5; 8 nucleotides agree with TRBD1. The CDR3 DNA follows: TGTGCCAGCACGACAGGGGAGCGGGAGACCCAGTACTTC. Translation: CASTTGERETQYF.